Only a few counts were recorded for the clone carrying this TCR beta chain. The antigen is undetermined. The data derive from a study of T cells after yellow fever vaccination. Study background: Some fractions had low cell numbers, and these were prepared with SMART-Seq v4 Ultra Low Input. Study outcomes and limitations: Clones from primary vaccination mostly reappeared after the booster (around 96% CD4, roughly 87% CD8). A small share of clonotypes appeared in both CD4 and CD8 compartments.

A universal primer site and UMIs were added as TCR cDNA was made by 5'RACE template switching. Each CDR3 protein is one row after TCRdb ran MiXCR on the 5' RACE reads. The profile shows some 340,000 distinct CDR3 sequences, approximately 4% of them singletons. From germline, CDR1 is ENHRY and CDR2 SYGVKD. The V end lost 2 bases, the J end lost 4 bases, and 14 bases lay between the germline ends. The CDR3 loop spans 16 amino acids. The sequencing here drew on PBMCs, taken 5 days after the yellow fever booster vaccination. The chain is built from TRBV10-3 and TRBJ1-4; the D gene is possibly TRBD1 (5 bases). The origin of this receptor is a man in his late teens or twenties who received the YFV17D yellow fever vaccine. The CDR3 DNA is TGTGCCATCAGTGAGGTTCGGGGCATGGGTAATGAAAAACTGTTTTTT. Translating gives CAISEVRGMGNEKLFF.